The 20 T cell receptor beta chains given below trace back to one sample, sequenced in a study of shared clonotypes between healthy human individuals (dated by TCRdb to 2018 to 2020). Receptor libraries were prepared by the immunoSEQ multiplex PCR assay. Entries here come from immuneACCESS through TCRdb and include only in-frame sequences with V and J called. Some clones fail to appear in such tables; in the studies checked, an unresolved V gene covers under half of the shortfall, and the cause of the remainder is unknown. The sample table holds fewer than 650,000 clones, of which less than 80% were seen once. Jointly, the top ten make up approximately 13% of the sample. The sample taken for sequencing was PBMCs. The receptors come from a woman in her thirties or forties in good health. Some clones in this sample may be carry-over from other donors' samples.

This rearrangement joins TRBV9 to TRBJ2-7; the match to TRBD1 covers 9 bases. V lost 4 bases, J lost 6 bases, and 5 bases stayed unmatched. Germline CDR1 and CDR2: SGDLS and YYNGEE. This CDR3 is built from 13 residues. The CDR3 DNA follows: TGTGCCAGCAGCTCGGGACAGGGAGGCGAGCAGTACTTC. This codes for CASSSGQGGEQYF.

This chain uses TRBV28 with TRBJ1-2; 8 nucleotides line up with TRBD1. Per germline, CDR1 MDHEN and CDR2 SYDVKM. There are 16 residues in the CDR3. The ends lost 8 bases at V and 4 bases at J; junction bases unmatched: 15. The CDR3, as DNA: TGTGCCAGCTGCCCATCGGCGGGACAGGCCTTCTATGGCTACACCTTC. Translation: CASCPSAGQAFYGYTF.

The V call is TRBV6-1, the J call TRBJ2-7; 10 bases agree with TRBD1. Germline V lookup: CDR1 MNHNS, CDR2 SASEGT. The ends lost 6 bases at V and 2 bases at J; junction bases unmatched: 7. This CDR3 is built from 15 residues. CDR3: CASRAGTGAAYEQYF. CDR3 DNA sequence: TGTGCCAGCAGAGCCGGGACAGGGGCCGCCTACGAGCAGTACTTC.

This clone appeared a single time. The chain has TRBV25-1 and TRBJ1-1; 7 positions match TRBD1. From germline, CDR1 is MGHDK and CDR2 SYGVNS. CDR3 length: 14 residues. Germline trimming cut 6 bases from V and 5 bases from J; bases unmatched to any gene: 9. The CDR3 nucleotides are TGTGCCAGCAGGGAACAGGGGAGGGCGACTGAAGCTTTCTTT. This sequence encodes CASREQGRATEAFF.

This rearrangement joins TRBV28 to TRBJ2-1; D not certain. The V and J ends lost 3 bases and 7 bases respectively, with 13 bases between them. CDR1 and CDR2 (germline): MDHEN, SYDVKM. The CDR3 has 14 residues. The DNA of the CDR3 is TGTGCCAGCAGTTTCATGGGTAGATCAAATGAGCAGTTCTTC. It yields the protein CASSFMGRSNEQFF.

This rearrangement joins TRBV15 to TRBJ1-2; D gene unclear. Trimming removed 3 bases from V and 2 bases from J, with 7 bases in between. From germline, CDR1 is LNHNV and CDR2 YYDKDF (reference sequence). The CDR3 loop spans 13 amino acids. CDR3 nucleotides: TGTGCCACCAGCAGGGGTTACAACTATGGCTACACCTTC. It specifies CATSRGYNYGYTF.

The chain links TRBV28 to TRBJ1-5, with unresolved D. V was clipped by 2 bases and J by 6 bases, with 11 bases between them. CDR3 length: 14 residues. CDR1 MDHEN and CDR2 SYDVKM come from the germline V gene. CDR3 in amino acids: CASSLLGKVQPQHF. CDR3 nucleotide sequence: TGTGCCAGCAGTTTACTAGGGAAGGTTCAGCCCCAGCATTTT.

This rearrangement joins TRBV11-2 to TRBJ1-3; no reliable D call. Trimming left V 5 bases short and J 0 bases short, with 8 bases between. Germline V lookup: CDR1 SGHAT, CDR2 FQNNGV. The CDR3 length is 14 residues. The chain's CDR3 is CASSLVSSGNTIYF. The CDR3 coding sequence is TGTGCCAGCAGCCTGGTGAGCTCTGGAAACACCATATATTTT.

This chain uses TRBV19 with TRBJ1-1, with no clear D. The CDR3 is made up of 14 amino acids. Germline values: CDR1 LNHDA, CDR2 SQIVND (reference sequence). Deletions cut 5 bases from V and 1 base from J, with 11 bases between. Here the CDR3 reads CASSPGFGNTEAFF. For the CDR3, the DNA is TGTGCCAGTAGTCCCGGGTTCGGGAACACTGAAGCTTTCTTT.

In its sample, this clone was seen a few times. The chain is built from TRBV18 and TRBJ2-1, with D perhaps TRBD1 (6 bases). CDR3 length: 17 amino acids. The germline V and J ends were trimmed by 0 bases and 4 bases, with 16 bases remaining between them. Germline V gives CDR1 KGHSH, CDR2 LQKENI. The CDR3 region has the DNA TGTGCCAGCTCACCACCCCGGTGGCCAGGGGAGTACAATGAGCAGTTCTTC. Translation: CASSPPRWPGEYNEQFF.

This clone was recorded many times. V gene TRBV25-1 combines with J gene TRBJ1-4, with unresolved D. The V end lost 2 bases, the J end lost 6 bases, and 10 bases lay between the germline ends. This CDR3 has 14 amino acids. The germline CDR1 and CDR2 sequences are MGHDK and SYGVNS. The CDR3 loop is CASSEHSPDEKLFF. Here the CDR3 DNA reads TGTGCCAGCAGTGAACACAGCCCTGATGAAAAACTGTTTTTT.

This clone has just a few counts. The rearrangement joins TRBV30 to TRBJ1-1; D not certain. Germline V lookup: CDR1 GTSNPN, CDR2 SVGIG (reference sequence). The CDR3 covers 14 residues. With 3 bases removed from V and 1 base from J, the gap between germline ends came to 12 bases. The CDR3 nucleotides read TGTGCCTGGAGCCTAGGTGGCGGGAACACTGAAGCTTTCTTT. Encoded protein: CAWSLGGGNTEAFF.

This chain connects TRBV5-1 to TRBJ1-4; 9 bases agree with TRBD1. Looked up from germline, CDR1 is SGHRS and CDR2 is YFSETQ. J was trimmed by 5 bases and V by 0 bases; bases with no gene match: 2. The CDR3 has 15 residues. CDR3 nucleotide sequence: TGCGCCAGCAGCTTGGCCGGGACAGGGAATGAAAAACTGTTTTTT. It is translated as CASSLAGTGNEKLFF.

This clone was detected once. The V and J genes are TRBV6-1 and TRBJ2-2; D is tentatively TRBD1 or TRBD2 (5 bases each). V lost 8 bases and J lost 1, with 11 bases in between. This CDR3 contains 14 residues. From germline, CDR1 is MNHNS and CDR2 SASEGT. CDR3 amino acids: CASEGQENTGELFF. CDR3 coding DNA: TGTGCCAGCGAGGGGCAGGAGAACACCGGGGAGCTGTTTTTT.

This clone was picked up one time. The rearrangement joins TRBV10-3 to TRBJ1-1, with 8 bases matching TRBD1. This CDR3 has 12 residues. Germline lookup yields CDR1 ENHRY and CDR2 SYGVKD. With V trimmed by 6 bases and J by 8 bases, 5 bases remained unmatched. This CDR3 reads CAIREDRVEAFF. The DNA for the CDR3 is TGTGCCATCAGGGAGGACAGGGTAGAAGCTTTCTTT.

Concerning this clone itself: It differs at one base from a far larger clone, so likely a read error. The chain links TRBV7-3 to TRBJ1-5; a weak D match, TRBD1 (6 bases). The CDR3 is 17 residues long. Deletions cut 2 bases from V and 4 bases from J, with 18 bases between. Germline assignment: CDR1 SGHTA and CDR2 FQGTGA. The CDR3 protein is CASSLAYRDDGNQPQHF. DNA for the CDR3: TGTGCCAGCAGCTTAGCCTACAGGGATGATGGGAATCAGCCCCAGCATTTT.

The chain has TRBV28 and TRBJ1-4, with unresolved D. CDR1 MDHEN and CDR2 SYDVKM come from the germline V gene. V was trimmed by 5 bases and J by 0 bases, leaving 10 bases between them. The CDR3 extends over 15 amino acids. The CDR3 DNA follows: TGTGCCAGCAGTCCTCACGGTGCAACTAATGAAAAACTGTTTTTT. Translation gives CASSPHGATNEKLFF.

CDR3 DNA sequence: TGTGCCAGCAGTAGCAGGACAGGGGCTACCGGGGAGCTGTTTTTT. It translates to CASSSRTGATGELFF. The chain combines TRBV6-1 with TRBJ2-2, with TRBD1 matching over 9 bases. This CDR3 contains 15 residues. The trim removed 5 bases at V and 5 bases at J, leaving 6 bases unmatched. The germline gives CDR1 MNHNS, CDR2 SASEGT.

The chain uses TRBV6-5 and TRBJ2-1; D gene uncertain. Germline V gene data show CDR1 as MNHEY and CDR2 as SVGAGI. The CDR3 has 14 residues. The V and J ends lost 5 bases and 4 bases respectively, with 12 bases between them. CDR3: CASSRANFYNEQFF. The CDR3, as DNA: TGTGCCAGCAGTCGGGCGAACTTTTACAATGAGCAGTTCTTC.

Turning to this clone: At one end the junction does not follow the germline gene, possibly because of a read error. This specimen includes other DNA sequences encoding the same CDR3. The chain carries TRBV6-1 and TRBJ2-7, with D hard to call. The CDR3 consists of 11 residues. CDR1 is MNHNS, CDR2 SASEGT, per germline. The CDR3 DNA reads as TGCGCCAGCAGTGAAGCTTGGGAGCAGTACTTC. Its translation: CASSEAWEQYF.